This TCR beta chain was observed in a study of cytomegalovirus exposure and HLA in healthy donors. Overall study results and limits: Researchers counted roughly 150 TCR beta chains as cytomegalovirus-associated. In the analysis, some V segments, TRBV6-2 and TRBV6-3 included, were excluded as indistinguishable. When analyzed later, the rates of TCR association showed variation by HLA locus, with DRB1 the most and HLA-C the fewest.

PCR used 60 Vbeta primers and 13 Jbeta primers. Profiling relied on immunoSEQ multiplex PCR, and the TCRdb table lists in-frame clones only, not all of them. The sample shows approximately 61,000 clones, roughly 74% of them seen only once. With 4 bases clipped from V and 0 bases from J, the junction kept 7 bases outside the gene matches. Germline V gives CDR1 MGHRA, CDR2 YSYEKL. The CDR3 runs to 17 residues. Although they were nominally healthy when sampled, donors likely had unrecorded immune exposures. For this clone: Its antigen is unidentified.

The receptor was isolated from a man younger than 30 in good health and CMV-seropositive. The sequencing sample was made of PBMCs. The gene calls are TRBV4-1 and TRBJ1-4; the match to TRBD1 covers 8 bases. CDR3 in amino acids: CASSRAGTGATNEKLFF. The CDR3 DNA reads TGCGCCAGCAGCCGGGCCGGGACAGGCGCAACTAATGAAAAACTGTTTTTT.